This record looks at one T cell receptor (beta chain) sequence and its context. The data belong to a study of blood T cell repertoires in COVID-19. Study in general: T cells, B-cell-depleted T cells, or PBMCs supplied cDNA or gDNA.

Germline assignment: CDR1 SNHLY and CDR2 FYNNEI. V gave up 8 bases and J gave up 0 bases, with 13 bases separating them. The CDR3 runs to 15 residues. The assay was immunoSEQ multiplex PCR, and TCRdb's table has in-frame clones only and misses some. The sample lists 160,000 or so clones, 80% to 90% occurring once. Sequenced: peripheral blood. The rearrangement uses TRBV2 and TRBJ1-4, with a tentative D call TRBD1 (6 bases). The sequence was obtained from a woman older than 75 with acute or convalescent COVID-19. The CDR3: CASEQGRATNEKLFF. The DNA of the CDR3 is TGTGCCAGCGAACAGGGACGTGCAACTAATGAAAAACTGTTTTTT. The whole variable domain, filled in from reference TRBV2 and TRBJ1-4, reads EPEVTQTPSHQVTQMGQEVILRCVPISNHLYFYWYRQILGQKVEFLVSFYNNEISEKSEIFDDQFSVERPDGSNFTLKIRSTKLEDSAMYFCASEQGRATNEKLFFGSGTQLSVL.